The next 19 T cell receptor beta chains were all read from a single sample in a study of CD8+CD57+ T cells in acquired aplastic anemia (dated by TCRdb to the late 2010s). Sequencing used an Illumina HiSeq 2000. Genomic DNA was used as template for profiling of TCR beta VDJ combinations and CDR3 sequences. In TCRdb, the public reads were trimmed at Q25 with fastp and aligned with MiXCR, with productive beta chains retained. Every CDR3 protein is listed once, alongside the most common genes and DNA of its rows. Counted in this sample were 150,000 to 200,000 distinct CDR3 sequences; roughly half of them appeared once. The top ten hold around 8.8% of the sample. Patients chosen for sequencing had shown expansion of CD8+CD57+ cells by flow cytometry. Material for sequencing was sorted CD4+, CD8+, or CD8+CD57+ T cells (not recorded which) from PBMCs. These receptor sequences come from a human donor with aplastic anemia.

This clonotype was observed a handful of times. The V and J genes are TRBV19 and TRBJ2-1; D perhaps matches TRBD1 (5 bases). The CDR3 consists of 18 residues. Germline V lookup: CDR1 LNHDA, CDR2 SQIVND (reference sequence). Trimming stripped 1 base from V and 1 base from J, with 17 bases between. CDR3 nucleotide sequence: TGTGCCAGTAGTATAGTCTGGGGCGACCTAAAATCCTACAATGAGCAGTTCTTC. Protein product: CASSIVWGDLKSYNEQFF.

This chain connects TRBV7-3 to TRBJ1-2, with D maybe TRBD1 (5 bases). The CDR3 covers 13 residues. Trimming took 5 bases from V and 7 from J, leaving 14 bases between them. Germline CDR1 reads SGHTA; CDR2 reads FQGTGA. The CDR3 loop is CASSPGLGSGYTF. In DNA, the CDR3 is TGTGCCAGCAGCCCAGGGCTGGGATCTGGCTACACCTTC.

V usage is TRBV15 and J usage is TRBJ2-7; no definite D call. Germline values: CDR1 LNHNV, CDR2 YYDKDF (reference sequence). V shed 1 base and J shed 7 bases, with 8 bases lying between them. The CDR3 contains 12 residues. The CDR3 reads CATSRAGREQYF. The CDR3, as DNA: TGTGCCACCAGCAGAGCAGGAAGAGAGCAGTACTTC. Full variable domain (rest looked up from reference TRBV15 and TRBJ2-7): DAMVIQNPRYQVTQFGKPVTLSCSQTLNHNVMYWYQQKSSQAPKLLFHYYDKDFNNEADTPDNFQSRRPNTSFCFLDIRSPGLGDTAMYLCATSRAGREQYFGPGTRLTVT.

This clonotype showed up many times. The rearrangement uses TRBV4-1 and TRBJ1-6; a possible D gene is TRBD1 (6 bases). Trimming removed 3 bases at V and 5 bases at J, with 8 bases between. The CDR3 spans 14 residues. Germline CDR1 MGHRA, CDR2 YSYEKL. Here the CDR3 reads CASSHGQNNSPLHF. CDR3 coding DNA: TGCGCCAGCAGCCATGGACAGAATAATTCACCCCTCCACTTT.

V gene TRBV24-1 combines with J gene TRBJ2-3; the match to TRBD2 covers 16 bases. Germline V gene sequence: CDR1 KGHDR, CDR2 SFDVKD. The CDR3 spans 18 residues. Trimming cost V 6 bases and J 6 bases; bases outside gene matches: 11. The CDR3 spells CATSLGTSGGGITDTQYF. The CDR3 nucleotides read TGTGCCACCAGTCTCGGGACTAGCGGGGGGGGGATCACGGATACGCAGTATTTT.

This clonotype came up a few times. The V and J genes are TRBV28 and TRBJ1-5, with 7 nucleotides matching TRBD1. This CDR3 comprises 13 residues. Germline V gene data show CDR1 as MDHEN and CDR2 as SYDVKM. V lost 4 bases, J lost 8 bases, and 5 bases stayed unmatched. The CDR3 DNA sequence: TGTGCCAGCAGTTCAGGGACAGTTAAGCCCCAGCATTTT. Amino acids: CASSSGTVKPQHF.

V usage is TRBV29-1 and J usage is TRBJ2-3, with TRBD1 matching 7 bases. V lost 3 bases, J lost 4 bases, and 4 bases stayed unmatched. Germline V gene lookup returns CDR1 SQVTM and CDR2 ANQGSEA. The CDR3 is made up of 13 amino acids. As DNA, the CDR3 is TGCAGCGTTGAGACAGGGTCAGCAGATACGCAGTATTTT. This encodes CSVETGSADTQYF.

This chain joins TRBV10-2 and TRBJ1-6; possibly TRBD1 for D (5 bases). The germline V and J ends were trimmed by 2 bases and 7 bases, with 12 bases remaining between them. Germline V gene data show CDR1 as WSHSY and CDR2 as SAAADI. The CDR3 spans 15 residues. The chain's CDR3 is CASSEESGQNSPLHF. CDR3 DNA: TGCGCCAGCAGTGAGGAGTCAGGGCAGAATTCACCCCTCCACTTT.

The chain has TRBV10-3 and TRBJ2-3, with a possible D match to TRBD2 (6 bases). Germline V CDR1 and CDR2: ENHRY, SYGVKD. This CDR3 is built from 13 residues. V lost 6 bases, J lost 3 bases, and 10 bases lay in between. In DNA, the CDR3 is TGTGCCATCAGGGGGGGTGTTACAGATACGCAGTATTTT. Protein product: CAIRGGVTDTQYF.

This chain joins TRBV10-1 and TRBJ2-1; 7 positions agree with TRBD1. V shed 6 bases and J 11 bases; nucleotides not matched to a gene: 22. CDR1 is WNHNN and CDR2 is SYGVQD in the germline V gene (reference sequence). This CDR3 comprises 17 residues. The CDR3 loop is CASSAPPGQVYNEKQFF. The DNA of the CDR3 is TGCGCCAGCAGCGCCCCCCCAGGACAGGTCTACAATGAGAAGCAGTTCTTC.

In this sample, this clonotype turned up a few times. The chain combines TRBV11-2 with TRBJ1-3, with a weak D call TRBD1 (6 bases). CDR1 SGHAT and CDR2 FQNNGV come from the germline V gene. V was trimmed by 6 bases and J by 2 bases, leaving 17 bases between them. The CDR3 contains 16 residues. CDR3 amino acids: CASRRLETGPGNTIYF. The CDR3, as DNA: TGTGCCAGCAGACGACTCGAAACAGGGCCTGGAAACACCATATATTTT.

A few counts support this clonotype. This sequence joins TRBV30 and TRBJ1-6, with a possible D match to TRBD1 (5 bases). The CDR3 is 14 residues long. Trimming left V 2 bases short and J 3 bases short, with 8 bases between. The V gene's germline CDR1 is GTSNPN and CDR2 SVGIG (reference sequence). The CDR3 DNA sequence: TGTGCCTGGAGTTGGGGACTCTATAATTCACCCCTCCACTTT. Translating it yields CAWSWGLYNSPLHF.

The J gene is TRBJ2-6, the V gene TRBV2; TRBD1 might be the D (6 bases). The V gene's germline CDR1 is SNHLY and CDR2 FYNNEI. The CDR3 runs 14 residues. V lost 9 bases and J lost 4, with 13 bases in between. The CDR3 loop is CARRTGTGANVLTF. DNA for the CDR3: TGTGCCAGAAGGACCGGGACAGGGGCCAACGTCCTGACTTTC. Full variable domain (rest looked up from reference TRBV2 and TRBJ2-6): EPEVTQTPSHQVTQMGQEVILRCVPISNHLYFYWYRQILGQKVEFLVSFYNNEISEKSEIFDDQFSVERPDGSNFTLKIRSTKLEDSAMYFCARRTGTGANVLTFGAGSRLTVL.

This clonotype was counted ten times or more. The rearrangement uses TRBV5-1 and TRBJ1-2; TRBD1 is a possible D gene (6 bases). This CDR3 region has 13 residues. V lost 4 bases to trimming and J lost 2 bases, with 9 bases between them. Germline V gene lookup returns CDR1 SGHRS and CDR2 YFSETQ. In nucleotides, the CDR3 is TGCGCCAGCAGCGAGGACAGCAACTATGGCTACACCTTC. This translates into CASSEDSNYGYTF.

The V call is TRBV2, the J call TRBJ1-2; possible D gene TRBD1, 5 bases. The CDR3 covers 11 residues. V dropped 4 bases and J dropped 7 bases, with 7 bases sitting between them. Germline CDR1 and CDR2: SNHLY and FYNNEI. In DNA, the CDR3 is TGTGCCAGCAGTGTCGGGGCTGGCTACACCTTC. It translates to CASSVGAGYTF.

This clonotype was recorded at least ten times. The chain joins TRBV4-1 to TRBJ1-5; TRBD1 matches at 7 bases. J gave up 6 bases and V 1 base, and 9 bases lay outside the gene matches. In germline, CDR1 is MGHRA, CDR2 YSYEKL. The CDR3 length is 16 residues. The CDR3 reads CASSQGNRGESQPQHF. CDR3 DNA: TGCGCCAGCAGCCAAGGGAACAGGGGCGAGAGTCAGCCCCAGCATTTT.

This chain uses TRBV25-1 with TRBJ2-7, with unresolved D. The V and J ends lost 7 bases and 3 bases respectively, with 25 bases between them. The CDR3 totals 17 residues. Germline V gene lookup returns CDR1 MGHDK and CDR2 SYGVNS. This CDR3 is CASTGPTTSTADYEQYF. In nucleotides, the CDR3 is TGTGCCAGCACCGGACCCACGACTTCCACCGCGGACTACGAGCAGTACTTC.

CDR3 DNA sequence: TGTGCCAGCAGCCCCCCGGCGGACGGGGAGCTGTTTTTT. Its protein product is CASSPPADGELFF. The rearrangement uses TRBV7-9 and TRBJ2-2; D call uncertain. The germline V gene has CDR1 SEHNR and CDR2 FQNEAQ (reference sequence). There are 13 residues in the CDR3. Between the trimmed V and J ends, which lost 5 bases and 7 bases, there was a span of 11 bases.

V is TRBV29-1 and J is TRBJ1-2, with TRBD1 matching over 7 bases. Germline CDR1 and CDR2: SQVTM and ANQGSEA. This CDR3 region has 13 residues. Trimming removed 5 bases from V and 6 bases from J; junction bases left unmatched: 9. CDR3 residues: CSVRTGGGNGYTF. The CDR3 region has the DNA TGCAGCGTTAGGACAGGAGGAGGGAATGGCTACACCTTC.